These 21 T cell receptor beta chains share one sample of origin, sequenced in a study of OX40 agonist ivuxolimab in advanced cancers. The method was immunoSEQ multiplex PCR; TCRdb's version includes in-frame clones alone and lacks a portion of them. Of over 60,000 clones listed, approximately 94% were seen once; the top ten hold less than 20%. This specimen was CD4+ or CD8+ T cells sorted from blood, taken in a trial of the OX40 agonist ivuxolimab. These receptors all come from an adult with an advanced solid tumor such as melanoma, head and neck, liver or kidney cancer.

The chain joins TRBV4-3 to TRBJ1-2, with D uncertain. Germline V gene lookup returns CDR1 LGHNA and CDR2 YSLEER. V lost 4 bases and J lost 5, with 11 bases in between. The CDR3 sequence is 13 residues long. In DNA form, the CDR3 reads TGCGCCAGCAGCCGCGGGTGGGGTTATGGCTACACCTTC. It codes for CASSRGWGYGYTF.

The chain combines TRBV27 with TRBJ2-5; unclear D gene. The CDR3 is 16 amino acids. Germline V CDR1 and CDR2: MNHEY, SMNVEV (reference sequence). The V gene lost 6 bases and the J gene lost 5 bases, with 22 bases spanning the gap. The CDR3: CASSQIPIGMVETQYF. The CDR3 DNA sequence: TGTGCCAGCAGCCAAATCCCGATAGGGATGGTGGAGACCCAGTACTTC.

This clone was observed a single time. This chain joins TRBV10-3 and TRBJ1-4; 7 bases are shared with TRBD1. The CDR3 length is 14 residues. Germline V gives CDR1 ENHRY, CDR2 SYGVKD. Germline trimming cut 3 bases from V and 5 bases from J; bases unmatched to any gene: 3. CDR3 region: CAISDQGVNEKLFF. In nucleotides, the CDR3 is TGTGCCATCAGTGATCAGGGGGTAAATGAAAAACTGTTTTTT.

The chain recombines TRBV10-2 with TRBJ2-3; 11 bases are shared with TRBD2. This CDR3 spans 13 amino acids. Germline CDR1 WSHSY, CDR2 SAAADI. The V segment lost 6 bases and the J segment 6 bases; nucleotides outside the gene matches: 2. CDR3 loop: CASSRTSGDTQYF. CDR3 bases: TGCGCCAGCAGCCGGACTAGCGGGGATACGCAGTATTTT.

This sequence joins TRBV9 and TRBJ2-1; D is ambiguous. Germline V gene data show CDR1 as SGDLS and CDR2 as YYNGEE. The CDR3 has 12 amino acids. Trimming took off 7 bases at V and 7 bases at J, with 12 bases between the two ends. The CDR3 DNA sequence: TGTGCCAGCTCCAGATTCGGTAATGAGCAGTTCTTC. As protein: CASSRFGNEQFF.

This chain connects TRBV19 to TRBJ1-1, with 7 bases aligning to TRBD1. CDR3 length: 15 amino acids. The germline V gene encodes CDR1 LNHDA and CDR2 SQIVND (reference sequence). V lost 1 base and J lost 5; bases outside the gene matches: 7. The CDR3 loop is CASSIVLGGATEAFF. The CDR3 DNA follows: TGTGCCAGTAGTATAGTCTTAGGGGGCGCGACTGAAGCTTTCTTT.

The gene calls are TRBV23-1 and TRBJ2-7; 9 nucleotides agree with TRBD1. Being an ORF, TRBV23-1 has a function that is uncertain. The CDR3 is 19 residues long. The ends lost 6 bases at V and 2 bases at J; junction bases unmatched: 20. The CDR3 loop is CASRHYNRGRSSETYEQYF. DNA of the CDR3: TGCGCCAGCAGGCACTACAACAGGGGGCGGTCTTCTGAAACCTACGAGCAGTACTTC.

V gene TRBV6-5 combines with J gene TRBJ2-7, with D maybe TRBD1 (6 bases). CDR3 length equals 14 residues. V shed 0 bases and J shed 0 bases, with 6 bases lying between them. Looked up from germline, CDR1 is MNHEY and CDR2 is SVGAGI. CDR3 bases: TGTGCCAGCAGTTACTCGGACAGCTCCTACGAGCAGTACTTC. Translated: CASSYSDSSYEQYF.

V is TRBV10-3 and J is TRBJ2-1; the match to TRBD2 covers 7 bases. The V gene end was trimmed by 8 bases and the J gene end by 8 bases; junction bases not matched to a gene: 21. CDR1 ENHRY and CDR2 SYGVKD come from the germline V gene. This CDR3 is 17 amino acids long. In DNA form, the CDR3 reads TGTGCCATCCGTCCGATGAGGGAGCGGGCGGCGGGAGATGAGCAGTTCTTC. Encoded protein: CAIRPMRERAAGDEQFF.

This rearrangement joins TRBV4-2 to TRBJ2-1; D perhaps matches TRBD2 (6 bases). Germline loops: CDR1 LGHNA, CDR2 YNFKEQ. The CDR3 runs 15 residues. V lost 0 bases and J lost 5, with 11 bases in between. The CDR3: CASSQDGEDHNEQFF. The CDR3 DNA reads TGTGCCAGCAGCCAAGATGGGGAGGACCACAATGAGCAGTTCTTC.

This chain links TRBV2 with TRBJ2-3; a possible D gene is TRBD1 (5 bases). CDR1 is SNHLY and CDR2 is FYNNEI in the germline V gene. Trimming pared 4 bases from V and 2 bases from J, leaving 16 bases between. CDR3 size: 16 residues. CDR3 in DNA: TGTGCCAGCAGTGGTATTAAGGACATTTCCACAGATACGCAGTATTTT. This codes for CASSGIKDISTDTQYF.

The V gene is TRBV7-3, the J gene TRBJ2-7, with 9 bases identical to TRBD1. Per the germline V gene, CDR1 is SGHTA and CDR2 is FQGTGA. The CDR3 extends over 15 amino acids. The V and J ends lost 3 bases and 3 bases, in that order; junction bases with no gene match: 6. The CDR3 sequence: CASSLGQGGFYEQYF. CDR3 coding DNA: TGTGCCAGCAGCTTGGGACAGGGTGGGTTCTACGAGCAGTACTTC. Based on the CDR3 plus reference TRBV7-3 and TRBJ2-7, the full variable domain is GAGVSQTPSNKVTEKGKYVELRCDPISGHTALYWYRQSLGQGPEFLIYFQGTGAADDSGLPNDRFFAVRPEGSVSTLKIQRTERGDSAVYLCASSLGQGGFYEQYFGPGTRLTVT.

This clone has a single count. This chain links TRBV4-2 with TRBJ2-1; TRBD2 aligns across 11 bases. Germline V gives CDR1 LGHNA, CDR2 YNFKEQ. The V segment lost 0 bases and the J segment 6 bases; nucleotides outside the gene matches: 10. The CDR3 covers 18 residues. The CDR3 loop reads CASSQESPLAGGSNEQFF. The DNA for the CDR3 is TGTGCCAGCAGCCAAGAGTCCCCCTTAGCGGGGGGGAGCAATGAGCAGTTCTTC.

CDR3 bases: TGTGCCAGCAGTTACCCCGGGGACAATGAGCAGTTCTTC. Translating gives CASSYPGDNEQFF. The rearrangement uses TRBV6-6 and TRBJ2-1, with D possibly matching TRBD2 (5 bases). Trimming cost V 2 bases and J 5 bases, with 7 bases left between them. The CDR3 length is 13 residues. Germline CDR1 MNHNY, CDR2 SVGAGI (reference sequence).

The rearrangement links TRBV6-1 to TRBJ1-4, with 7 bases aligning to TRBD1. Germline CDR1 reads MNHNS; CDR2 reads SASEGT. CDR3 length equals 14 residues. V shed 1 base, J shed 4 bases, and the junction held 0 bases outside the gene matches. The CDR3 region is CASSEGQGNEKLFF. CDR3 DNA: TGTGCCAGCAGTGAAGGACAGGGTAATGAAAAACTGTTTTTT.

The chain recombines TRBV4-1 with TRBJ1-1, with D maybe TRBD1 (5 bases). V was clipped by 0 bases and J by 5 bases, with 10 bases between them. Germline V gives CDR1 MGHRA, CDR2 YSYEKL. This CDR3 spans 14 amino acids. The CDR3, as DNA: TGCGCCAGCAGCCAAGAGGGGGTATATACTGAAGCTTTCTTT. It specifies CASSQEGVYTEAFF.

This clone came up once. This CDR3 reads CASSPTWGLLGNSPLHF. CDR3 bases: TGCGCCAGCAGCCCTACGTGGGGTCTCCTAGGCAATTCACCCCTCCACTTT. This chain joins TRBV4-1 and TRBJ1-6; D is undetermined. V was trimmed by 4 bases and J by 7 bases, leaving 20 bases between them. The germline V gene has CDR1 MGHRA and CDR2 YSYEKL. The CDR3 runs 17 residues.

The genes are TRBV5-5 and TRBJ1-4; D remains ambiguous. V was trimmed by 4 bases and J by 5 bases, leaving 15 bases between them. The germline CDR1 and CDR2 sequences are SGHKS and YYEKEE (reference sequence). The length of the CDR3 is 15 residues. CDR3 in DNA: TGTGCCAGCAGCCCCTGGGCGGAATCAAATGAAAAACTGTTTTTT. This sequence encodes CASSPWAESNEKLFF.

The J gene is TRBJ1-1, the V gene TRBV27; perhaps TRBD1 as D (5 bases). The CDR3 is 13 amino acids. Per the germline V gene, CDR1 is MNHEY and CDR2 is SMNVEV (reference sequence). V lost 3 bases and J 7 bases, leaving 12 bases between the germline ends. CDR3 coding DNA: TGTGCCAGCAGTTTGAACAGGCTAAATGAAGCTTTCTTT. Protein product: CASSLNRLNEAFF.

The chain carries TRBV4-3 and TRBJ2-3; D may be TRBD2 (5 bases). The CDR3 has 16 amino acids. The ends were cut back, 4 bases at V and 0 bases at J, with 14 bases in the middle. Germline lookup yields CDR1 LGHNA and CDR2 YSLEER. The CDR3 sequence: CASSPHRGASTDTQYF. For the CDR3, the DNA is TGCGCCAGCAGCCCCCATCGGGGAGCTAGCACAGATACGCAGTATTTT.

The chain is built from TRBV7-2 and TRBJ1-2; unclear D gene. V was trimmed by 0 bases and J by 6 bases, leaving 5 bases between them. CDR1 is SGHTA and CDR2 is FQGNSA in the germline V gene. This CDR3 region has 12 residues. In DNA, the CDR3 is TGTGCCAGCAGCTTAGCGCCTGATGGCTACACCTTC. Its translation: CASSLAPDGYTF.